Below, 21 T cell receptor beta chains from the same sample are listed, as sequenced in a study of shared clonotypes between healthy human individuals. The naive CD8 population came from CD45RO-negative cells selected for CCR7, without terminally differentiated effector memory CD45RA+ cells. The data were produced by immunoSEQ multiplex PCR, yet TCRdb's version contains in-frame clones alone and is incomplete. The profile covers about 2.1 million clones, with roughly 93% appearing a single time and more than 1.5% taken by the ten largest. The source material was naive CD8+ T cells from PBMCs. These receptors were obtained from a man aged 18-30 years in good health. Some clones in this sample may be carry-over from other donors' samples.

The chain has TRBV6-5 and TRBJ2-7, with 8 bases matching TRBD2. The J segment lost 4 bases and the V segment lost 2 bases, leaving 1 base of the junction unmatched. Germline values: CDR1 MNHEY, CDR2 SVGAGI. The CDR3 spans 13 residues. This CDR3 reads CASSYTSGYEQYF. The CDR3 DNA reads TGTGCCAGCAGTTACACTAGCGGATACGAGCAGTACTTC.

This clone was seen a single time. The chain carries TRBV27 and TRBJ2-7; 13 bases match TRBD2. V shed 7 bases and J 0 bases; nucleotides not matched to a gene: 12. This CDR3 comprises 18 residues. Germline V gives CDR1 MNHEY, CDR2 SMNVEV (reference sequence). The CDR3: CASTRLAGGPWGSYEQYF. DNA of the CDR3: TGTGCCAGCACACGACTAGCGGGAGGTCCGTGGGGCTCCTACGAGCAGTACTTC.

The chain combines TRBV6-5 with TRBJ1-1; no definite D call. The germline V gene has CDR1 MNHEY and CDR2 SVGAGI. V lost 0 bases and J lost 4, with 9 bases in between. The CDR3 totals 14 residues. The CDR3 is CASSYSGLGTEAFF. CDR3 in DNA: TGTGCCAGCAGTTACTCAGGGTTGGGCACTGAAGCTTTCTTT.

The genes are TRBV27 and TRBJ2-7; 7 bases are a match to TRBD1. V lost 6 bases and J lost 3; bases outside the gene matches: 14. Germline CDR1 and CDR2: MNHEY and SMNVEV (reference sequence). This CDR3 has 16 amino acids. The CDR3: CASSSMGQPSFYEQYF. CDR3 bases: TGTGCCAGCAGCTCCATGGGACAGCCCAGTTTCTACGAGCAGTACTTC.

Regarding this clone: The same CDR3 arises from other DNA sequences in this sample as well. J is TRBJ2-7 and V is TRBV7-6; 10 bases agree with TRBD1. The junction had 5 bases not matched to a gene; V was cut back by 5 bases and J by 4 bases. Germline V gives CDR1 SGHVS, CDR2 FNYEAQ. The CDR3 loop spans 14 amino acids. CDR3 bases: TGTGCCAGCAGCCCCGGGACAGGGGTATACGAGCAGTACTTC. It specifies CASSPGTGVYEQYF. The variable domain in full, completed from reference TRBV7-6 and TRBJ2-7, reads GAGVSQSPRYKVTKRGQDVALRCDPISGHVSLYWYRQALGQGPEFLTYFNYEAQQDKSGLPNDRFSAERPEGSISTLTIQRTEQRDSAMYRCASSPGTGVYEQYFGPGTRLTVT.

The chain has TRBV7-2 and TRBJ2-5; TRBD1 is a possible D gene (5 bases). Germline assignment: CDR1 SGHTA and CDR2 FQGNSA. The CDR3 runs to 15 residues. V dropped 1 base and J dropped 0 bases, with 9 bases sitting between them. The CDR3 sequence is CASSLVDSYQETQYF. CDR3 nucleotides: TGTGCCAGCAGCTTAGTAGACAGCTACCAAGAGACCCAGTACTTC.

The chain uses TRBV30 and TRBJ1-2; 7 nucleotides match TRBD1. Trimming removed 1 base from V and 6 bases from J; junction bases left unmatched: 14. The CDR3 loop spans 16 amino acids. Germline V gene data show CDR1 as GTSNPN and CDR2 as SVGIG (reference sequence). CDR3 amino acids: CAWSALPNQGGNGYTF. The CDR3 nucleotides are TGTGCCTGGAGTGCCCTGCCCAACCAGGGGGGGAATGGCTACACCTTC.

This chain links TRBV27 with TRBJ2-7, with D perhaps matching TRBD1 (7 bases). Germline CDR1 and CDR2: MNHEY and SMNVEV (reference sequence). V was clipped by 7 bases and J by 4 bases, with 23 bases between them. The CDR3 loop spans 16 amino acids. In DNA form, the CDR3 reads TGTGCCAGCACCTACAGTGGAGGGACAGCCATTTACGAGCAGTACTTC. It yields the protein CASTYSGGTAIYEQYF.

The CDR3 loop reads CAYPSEAFF. The CDR3 DNA follows: TGTGCCTACCCCTCTGAAGCTTTCTTT. This rearrangement joins TRBV5-8 to TRBJ1-1; D gene ambiguous. Germline V gene sequence: CDR1 SGHTS, CDR2 YDEGEE. The CDR3 totals 9 residues. V was cut by 10 bases and J by 6 bases, with 7 bases left in between.

The chain links TRBV9 to TRBJ2-1; TRBD1 is a possible D gene (6 bases). From germline, CDR1 is SGDLS and CDR2 YYNGEE. The length of the CDR3 is 11 residues. The germline V and J ends were trimmed by 3 bases and 14 bases, with 12 bases remaining between them. DNA of the CDR3: TGTGCCAGCAGCGGGGACAAGCGTAAGTTCTTC. This translates into CASSGDKRKFF.

The chain combines TRBV5-4 with TRBJ2-1, with 9 bases lining up with TRBD2. J was trimmed by 10 bases and V by 4 bases; bases with no gene match: 15. This CDR3 contains 16 residues. Germline V gene data show CDR1 as SGHNT and CDR2 as YYREEE (reference sequence). DNA of the CDR3: TGTGCCAGCAGCCTCCCCCCAGGGCTAGCGGGAAACGAGCAGTTCTTC. Translating gives CASSLPPGLAGNEQFF.

The chain couples TRBV11-1 to TRBJ1-3, with 9 bases lining up with TRBD1. Germline CDR1 reads SGHAT; CDR2 reads FQDESV (reference sequence). There are 15 residues in the CDR3. V lost 3 bases to trimming and J lost 0 bases; unmatched junction nucleotides: 0. CDR3 DNA: TGTGCCAGCAGCTTGGACAGGGGCTCTGGAAACACCATATATTTT. This codes for CASSLDRGSGNTIYF.

The chain couples TRBV29-1 to TRBJ2-1, with D perhaps TRBD1 (7 bases). The germline V gene encodes CDR1 SQVTM and CDR2 ANQGSEA. The CDR3 totals 13 residues. The germline V and J ends were trimmed by 7 bases and 1 base, with 11 bases remaining between them. CDR3 sequence: CSAGGQSYNEQFF. CDR3 nucleotides: TGCAGCGCCGGGGGACAGTCCTACAATGAGCAGTTCTTC.

In this sample, this clone turned up once. CDR3 amino acids: CASSLSAKGGFIYGYTF. Written as DNA, the CDR3 is TGTGCCAGCAGTTTATCGGCAAAAGGGGGCTTCATTTATGGCTACACCTTC. The rearrangement joins TRBV27 to TRBJ1-2, with 7 positions matching TRBD1. The junction had 12 bases not matched to a gene; V was cut back by 0 bases and J by 5 bases. The CDR3 contains 17 residues. The germline V gene has CDR1 MNHEY and CDR2 SMNVEV (reference sequence).

The rearrangement uses TRBV29-1 and TRBJ1-2; D possibly corresponds to TRBD1 (6 bases). This CDR3 region has 14 residues. Between the trimmed V and J ends, which lost 7 bases and 2 bases, there was a span of 17 bases. CDR1 is SQVTM and CDR2 is ANQGSEA in the germline V gene. CDR3 loop: CSADPRQANYGYTF. The DNA for the CDR3 is TGCAGCGCCGACCCGAGACAGGCCAACTATGGCTACACCTTC.

This chain joins TRBV6-1 and TRBJ2-3; TRBD2 aligns across 8 bases. CDR1 is MNHNS and CDR2 is SASEGT in the germline V gene. This CDR3 spans 15 amino acids. V lost 10 bases, J lost 2 bases, and 11 bases stayed unmatched. The CDR3 DNA reads TGTGCCACCCGGGGGGCGGGAGGTTACACAGATACGCAGTATTTT. Translating gives CATRGAGGYTDTQYF.

The J gene is TRBJ2-7, the V gene TRBV5-5; TRBD2 is a possible D gene (6 bases). The germline V and J ends were trimmed by 4 bases and 0 bases, with 20 bases remaining between them. The CDR3 loop spans 17 amino acids. Germline V lookup: CDR1 SGHKS, CDR2 YYEKEE (reference sequence). The CDR3 DNA follows: TGTGCCAGCAGCCATGGGGACCCGGGACTGATCTCCTACGAGCAGTACTTC. As protein: CASSHGDPGLISYEQYF.

The V and J genes are TRBV7-6 and TRBJ2-2; 7 nucleotides match TRBD2. The J segment lost 8 bases and the V segment lost 4 bases, leaving 7 bases of the junction unmatched. Germline CDR1 reads SGHVS; CDR2 reads FNYEAQ. This CDR3 has 14 residues. The CDR3 here is CASSYLGGGGELFF. DNA for the CDR3: TGTGCCAGCAGCTACCTCGGGGGAGGGGGGGAGCTGTTTTTT.

This rearrangement joins TRBV27 to TRBJ2-7, with D perhaps matching TRBD1 (5 bases). This CDR3 contains 16 residues. Germline CDR1 MNHEY, CDR2 SMNVEV (reference sequence). The V end lost 6 bases, the J end lost 0 bases, and 18 bases lay between the germline ends. The CDR3 sequence: CASRNNWEQDSYEQYF. The CDR3 DNA reads TGTGCCAGCAGGAACAATTGGGAACAGGACTCCTACGAGCAGTACTTC.

V and J are TRBV27 and TRBJ2-1; D is unresolved. The CDR3 extends over 12 amino acids. Between the trimmed V and J ends, which lost 4 bases and 10 bases, there was a span of 11 bases. The germline CDR1 and CDR2 sequences are MNHEY and SMNVEV (reference sequence). In nucleotides, the CDR3 is TGTGCCAGCAGTTCCGACTGGGGAGAGCAGTTCTTC. This gives the protein CASSSDWGEQFF.

This clone was seen once. The chain joins TRBV19 to TRBJ2-7; no definite D call. Trimming pared 6 bases from V and 5 bases from J, leaving 17 bases between. Germline-derived CDR1 and CDR2 are LNHDA and SQIVND (reference sequence). The CDR3 consists of 14 residues. CDR3 sequence (DNA): TGTGCCAGTAGCTCCCGACTCCTCGCCCACGAGCAGTACTTC. Translated, it gives CASSSRLLAHEQYF.